This T cell receptor (beta chain) was recovered during a study of cytomegalovirus exposure and HLA in healthy donors (dated by TCRdb to 2017 to 2019). About the study as a whole: An earlier analysis of 550 to 700 of the donors reported roughly 270 Gb of sequence data and about 100 million unique TCR beta sequences from approximately 180 million T cells. Rather than drawing on any new phenotypic data, the later analysis identified candidate immune exposures from TCR beta sequences and the way those sequences occurred across donors. All discovery cohort repertoires had been generated using a single sequencing platform. Of the roughly 410 genotyped donors, 70% to 90% were placed in the genetic ancestry cluster associated with self-reported Caucasian donors. The study combined high-throughput TCR immunosequencing, statistical association of individual TCRs with disease status, and machine learning to predict cytomegalovirus infection status. Several DR-DQ haplotypes were handled as single units for association and clustering because linkage in the cohort was strong. In an earlier analysis of 500 to 650 of the donors, high-throughput TCR beta sequencing was used to judge whether each TCR beta V gene segment behaved as functional or pseudogenic. The number of donors typed differed by locus, with about 620-630 for A, B, C, DRB1 and DQB1, over 500 for DQA1, approximately 580 for DPA1, and around 460 for DPB1. The study aimed to test whether signatures of past pathogen exposure could be identified by cataloging public T cell receptors. Class I and class II HLA loci were covered by the typing at four-digit resolution. Across some 400 genotyped donors of the cohort, an average of about 220,000 unique TCR beta nucleotide sequences per donor were sequenced, and roughly 18% of those sequences were non-productive. The T cell repertoires of 670 or so subjects were profiled by immunosequencing and related to cytomegalovirus serostatus. Besides the first cohort of under 700 subjects, a separate validation cohort made up of 120 different subjects was used. An early release that covered fewer than 750 HLA-typed donors contained about 290 gigabases of sequencing data and tens of millions of unique TCR sequences. A later analysis re-examined previously published TCR beta repertoires from about 700 donors and added high-resolution HLA genotyping to investigate patterns of TCR occurrence. Donor age, sex, ethnicity and CMV serostatus were collected together with the repertoire data. Genome-wide SNP genotypes for about three fifths of the roughly 700 donors were used in a later genetic analysis, which treated that subset as a discovery cohort.

Library generation was performed with the immunoSEQ multiplex PCR assay. For the multiplex PCR, a mixture combining 60 forward primers for TCR Vbeta segments and 13 reverse primers for TCR Jbeta segments was used. The CDR3 region of rearranged TCR beta genes was amplified from genomic DNA by a multiplex PCR assay. Amplified TCR beta libraries were sequenced as 87-base-pair reads on the Illumina HiSeq System. As for the original processing: Across the roughly 640 repertoires, a later analysis counted tens of millions of unique TCR beta chains, roughly 11 million of which were shared by at least two donors. To remove PCR and sequencing errors, raw reads were error-corrected and collapsed into unique sequences using a nearest-neighbor algorithm that merged closely related sequences. CDR3 sequences were aligned to IMGT reference sequences to assign V, D and J gene segments. For a sequence to be retained, a match of at least six nucleotides to both a V gene segment and a J gene segment was required. Rearrangements were classified as productive when the CDR3 lacked stop codons and remained in frame with V and J, and all other rearrangements were classified as non-productive. CDR3 was defined according to IMGT convention as the region running from the second conserved V-encoded cysteine to the conserved J-encoded phenylalanine. In an earlier analysis of roughly 580 of the donors, sequences lacking an unambiguous match to a single V gene segment were excluded. In an earlier analysis of approximately 550 of the donors, V segments were called functional above 56.7% productive rearrangements and were called segregating when the between-donor standard deviation exceeded 5%. A statistical classification framework was built to diagnose cytomegalovirus status from the catalog of TCR beta chain sequences. In a later analysis, TCR nucleotide sequences were compared against IMGT/GENE-DB human TR gene sequences so that V and J genes could be assigned. In a later analysis, CDR3 sequences and most-parsimonious VDJ recombination scenarios were assigned using the TCRdist pipeline. A later analysis defined each TCR beta chain by its CDR3 amino acid sequence plus V-gene family, and excluded reads lacking a unique V-gene family. As a way to deal with suspected cross-contamination and a sequencing artifact, a later analysis dropped approximately 570 nucleotide sequences that were highly shared and had low generation probability. In a later analysis, a clonal expansion index was calculated for each public chain from normalized within-repertoire ranks of inferred template counts. A later analysis computed generation probabilities with a VDJ recombination model fitted to out-of-frame rearrangements, and checked the results against IGoR. A later analysis scored TCR-TCR, TCR-HLA and TCR-CMV co-occurrence with hypergeometric tests, applying a repertoire-size bias correction to TCR pairs. In a later analysis, false discovery rates were estimated by permuting HLA or CMV assignments 20 times. In a later analysis, co-occurring TCRs were grouped using DBSCAN, with TCRdist sequence similarity added in when clustering inside HLA-allele-positive subsets. Co-occurrence clustering excluded repertoires with fewer than 30,000 or more than 120,000 public chains, plus five with anomalous nucleotide sharing. TCRdb took over this immuneACCESS table, retaining in-frame rearrangements with V and J assigned. Such tables are incomplete; in checked studies, under half of the missing clones stem from an unresolved V gene, and the remainder is unexplained. V, J and clone size were drawn from that table, and D and trimming were deduced from the DNA. The sample contains about 170,000 clones, about four fifths of them found a single time. Of the sample, about 0.82% falls within the top ten clones.

What the work shows at the level of the full study, not this receptor alone: Correlated functional status among segregating V segments might be attributable to linkage disequilibrium, but an unknown experimental factor could not be ruled out. According to a later genetic analysis, donors in an Asian-associated ancestry cluster had fewer N-insertions in productive TCRs than the approximately 630-donor mean. A later genetic analysis associated a missense DCLRE1C variant with V-gene and J-gene trimming of TCR beta chains, and an independent cohort replicated the association. A group of highly shared sequence variants was considered likely to be a technical artifact of the sequencing pipeline. Because HLA typing was unavailable for some donors at each locus, only the typed subset was used in association tests. The earlier analysis of around 600 of the donors excluded some 16 rarely observed V segments, including chromosome 9 orphons, because counts were too low. The authors suggested that the approach could potentially be extended to other disease states and immunological phenotypes. CMV serostatus was the only immune exposure information available for the cohort. In vitro tests confirmed that three of the cytomegalovirus-associated TCR beta chains recognize cytomegalovirus antigens. Across donors, most TCR sequences were observed very rarely, whereas some public TCRs were present in many individuals. A later analysis found that HLA-associated TCR beta chains were more clonally expanded and had lower generation probabilities than equally common non-associated chains. Strong co-occurrence of HLA alleles, especially DR and DQ, made assigning TCR associations to individual alleles difficult. The cohort was sequenced for TCR beta chains only, and without alpha or paired-chain data the features that could be detected were limited. According to a later analysis, TCR association rates differed among HLA loci, with DRB1 alleles showing the most associated TCRs and HLA-C alleles showing the fewest. In a later analysis, several top co-occurrence clusters were reported to appear linked to parvovirus B19, influenza, CMV and Epstein-Barr virus. Broadly in line with IMGT annotations, most TCR beta V segments showed up in productive rearrangements about 87% or about 30% of the time in an earlier analysis of a few hundred of the donors. A further reported finding was that TCR beta sequences accurately predicted the HLA-A and HLA-B alleles for most subjects in the first cohort. A later analysis associated 15,000 to 20,000 TCR beta sequences with specific HLA alleles at a false discovery rate of 0.05. Sequencing depth was assumed to be roughly uniform across donors in the presence/absence analyses, though that assumption may not hold. Most CMV-associated TCR beta chains appeared to be HLA-restricted in a later analysis, and the HLA associations seemed to be driven largely by CMV exposure. Because the 87-base-pair reads could not distinguish some IMGT-functional V segments, including TRBV6-2 and TRBV6-3, those segments were excluded. In both the original and validation cohorts, the classifier was reported to diagnose cytomegalovirus status with high specificity and sensitivity. The study gave a list of roughly 150 TCR beta chains associated with cytomegalovirus.

Points on this clone: Its target antigen remains unknown. No much larger clone exists at a distance of one base, and base qualities are not known.

The CDR3 goes from the cysteine to the phenylalanine over 16 residues. The entry retains the CDR3 DNA only, 48 bases that are in frame from base 1. V is clipped by 3 bases and J by 2 bases, and the sequence between their germline boundaries is 14 bases long. CDR1 ENHRY and CDR2 SYGVKD were looked up in the germline V gene. The cohort comprised 710 or so healthy bone marrow donors. At the time of sampling, all cohort members were nominally healthy, though unrecorded immune exposures were likely present. The donor tested CMV seronegative and was one of the 352 seronegative cohort members. Each donor provided a peripheral blood sample, and peripheral blood mononuclear cells were used for TCR beta sequencing. Genomic DNA was extracted from the blood cell samples with the Qiagen DNeasy Blood Extraction Kit.

Sequencing was done on a sample of PBMCs. The TCR comes from a woman aged 18-29 years in good health and CMV-seronegative. The chain is assembled from TRBV10-3 and TRBJ2-1; a tentative D match to TRBD2 spans 6 bases. The DNA reads TGTGCCATCAGTGAAGGAGGGCCCCTTACCTACAATGAGCAGTTCTTC. Protein translation: CAISEGGPLTYNEQFF.